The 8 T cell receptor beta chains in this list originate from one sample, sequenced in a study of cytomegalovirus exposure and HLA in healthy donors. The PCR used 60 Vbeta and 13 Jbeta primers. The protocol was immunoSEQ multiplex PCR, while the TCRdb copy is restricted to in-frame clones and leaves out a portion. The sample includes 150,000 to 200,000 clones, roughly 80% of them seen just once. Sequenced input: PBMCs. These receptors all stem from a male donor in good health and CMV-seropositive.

The DNA of the CDR3 is TGTGCCAGCAGTGGGACAGAGAACTATGGCTACACCTTC. Encoded protein: CASSGTENYGYTF. The V and J genes are TRBV28 and TRBJ1-2; 7 positions match TRBD1. The V gene end was trimmed by 5 bases and the J gene end by 2 bases; junction bases not matched to a gene: 2. Germline V CDR1 and CDR2: MDHEN, SYDVKM. CDR3 length equals 13 residues.

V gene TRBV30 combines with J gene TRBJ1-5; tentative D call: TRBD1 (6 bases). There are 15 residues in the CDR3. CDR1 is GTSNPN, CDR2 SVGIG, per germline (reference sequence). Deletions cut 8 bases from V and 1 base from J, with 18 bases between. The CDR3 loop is CASSPGTRSNQPQHF. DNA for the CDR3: TGTGCCAGTAGTCCCGGGACAAGGAGCAATCAGCCCCAGCATTTT.

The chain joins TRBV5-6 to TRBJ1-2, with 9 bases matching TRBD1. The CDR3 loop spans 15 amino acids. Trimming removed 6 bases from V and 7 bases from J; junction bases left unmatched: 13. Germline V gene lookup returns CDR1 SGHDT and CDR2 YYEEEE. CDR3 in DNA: TGTGCCAGCACCACGACCTGGACAGGGGACCCTGGCTACACCTTC. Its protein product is CASTTTWTGDPGYTF.

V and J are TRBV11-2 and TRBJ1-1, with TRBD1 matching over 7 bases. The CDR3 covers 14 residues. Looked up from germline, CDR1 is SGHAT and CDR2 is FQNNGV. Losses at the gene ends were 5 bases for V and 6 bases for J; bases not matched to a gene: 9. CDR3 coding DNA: TGTGCCAGCAGCCTTCGTGGGGGGACAGCTGAAGCTTTCTTT. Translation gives CASSLRGGTAEAFF.

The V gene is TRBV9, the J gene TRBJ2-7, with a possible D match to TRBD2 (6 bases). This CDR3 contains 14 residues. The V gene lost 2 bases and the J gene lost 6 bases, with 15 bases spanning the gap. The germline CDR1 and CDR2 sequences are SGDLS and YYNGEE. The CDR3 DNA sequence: TGTGCCAGCAGCGTCGGGACTCATACGTCCGAGCAGTACTTC. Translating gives CASSVGTHTSEQYF.

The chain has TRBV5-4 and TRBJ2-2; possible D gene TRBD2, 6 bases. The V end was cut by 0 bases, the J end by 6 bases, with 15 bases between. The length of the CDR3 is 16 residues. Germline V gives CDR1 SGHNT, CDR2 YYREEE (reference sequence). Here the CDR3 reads CASSLGIGGRAGELFF. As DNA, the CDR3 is TGTGCCAGCAGCTTGGGAATCGGGGGACGCGCCGGGGAGCTGTTTTTT.

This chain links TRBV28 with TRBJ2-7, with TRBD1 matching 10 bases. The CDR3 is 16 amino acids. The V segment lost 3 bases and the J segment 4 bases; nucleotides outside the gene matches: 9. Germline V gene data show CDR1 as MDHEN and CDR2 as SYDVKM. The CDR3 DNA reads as TGTGCCAGCAGTTTGACCCTGGACAGGGGGGGTTACGAGCAGTACTTC. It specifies CASSLTLDRGGYEQYF.

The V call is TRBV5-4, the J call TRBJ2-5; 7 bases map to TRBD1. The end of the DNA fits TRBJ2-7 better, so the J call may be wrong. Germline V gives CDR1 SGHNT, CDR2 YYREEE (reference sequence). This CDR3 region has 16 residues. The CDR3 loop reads CASSQKTGVGSYEQYF. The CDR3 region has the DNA TGTGCCAGCAGCCAAAAAACAGGGGTAGGCTCCTACGAGCAGTACTTC.